The clone carrying this T cell receptor beta chain was found once. The CDR3 totals 12 residues. Germline-derived CDR1 and CDR2 are SQVTM and ANQGSEA. V dropped 3 bases and J dropped 2 bases, with 7 bases sitting between them. A quantity of roughly 0.5 to 1 ug RNA underwent reverse transcription using random hexamers. By means of immunoSEQ multiplex PCR, TCR beta CDR3 spanning 54 Vbeta and 13 Jbeta underwent amplification. One entry per CDR3 protein, called by TCRdb with MiXCR from the immunoSEQ multiplex PCR reads. The sample yields approximately 170,000 distinct CDR3 sequences, approximately 93% seen once. The data were obtained in a study of CD8 T cells in Susac syndrome. In blood CD8+ and CD4+ T cells, TCR beta underwent sequencing. Negative magnetic isolation gave CD8+ and CD4+ cells; FACS enriched CD8+ TEMRA.

The V call is TRBV29-1, the J call TRBJ1-2, with D possibly matching TRBD1 (5 bases). The TCR was taken from a human donor with multiple sclerosis. The sample comprised CD4+ T cells from PBMCs. CDR3 bases: TGCAGCGTTGATTGGGGGAACTATGGCTACACCTTC. This translates into CSVDWGNYGYTF.